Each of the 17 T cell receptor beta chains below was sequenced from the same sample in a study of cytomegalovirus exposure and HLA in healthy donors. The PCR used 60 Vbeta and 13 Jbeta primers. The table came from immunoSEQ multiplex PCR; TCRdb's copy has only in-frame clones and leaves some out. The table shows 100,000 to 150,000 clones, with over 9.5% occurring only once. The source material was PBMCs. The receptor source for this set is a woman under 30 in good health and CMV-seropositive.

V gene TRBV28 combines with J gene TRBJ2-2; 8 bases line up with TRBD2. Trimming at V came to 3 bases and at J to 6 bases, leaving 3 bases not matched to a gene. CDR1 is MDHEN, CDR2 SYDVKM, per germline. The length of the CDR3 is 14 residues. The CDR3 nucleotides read TGTGCCAGCAGTTTCGCCGGGGGGGCCGGGGAGCTGTTTTTT. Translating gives CASSFAGGAGELFF.

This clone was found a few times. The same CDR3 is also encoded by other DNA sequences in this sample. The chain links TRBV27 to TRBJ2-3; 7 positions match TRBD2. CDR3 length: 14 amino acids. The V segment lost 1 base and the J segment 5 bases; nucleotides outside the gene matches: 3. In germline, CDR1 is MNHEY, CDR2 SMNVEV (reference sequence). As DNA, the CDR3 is TGTGCCAGCAGTTTATTGGCGGGAGTAGATACGCAGTATTTT. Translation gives CASSLLAGVDTQYF.

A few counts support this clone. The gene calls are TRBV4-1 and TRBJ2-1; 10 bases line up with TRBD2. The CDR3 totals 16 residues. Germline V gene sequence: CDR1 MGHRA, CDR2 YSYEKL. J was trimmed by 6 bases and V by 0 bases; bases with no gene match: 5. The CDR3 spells CASSQEVASGSNEQFF. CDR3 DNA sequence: TGCGCCAGCAGCCAAGAAGTGGCTAGCGGGAGCAATGAGCAGTTCTTC.

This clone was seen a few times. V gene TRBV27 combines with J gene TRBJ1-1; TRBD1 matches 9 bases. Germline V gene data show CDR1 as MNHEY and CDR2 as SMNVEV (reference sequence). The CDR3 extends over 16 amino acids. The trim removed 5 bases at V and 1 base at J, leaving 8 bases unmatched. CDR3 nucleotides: TGTGCCAGCAGTCCCGGGACAGGGCTGGGGAACACTGAAGCTTTCTTT. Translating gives CASSPGTGLGNTEAFF.

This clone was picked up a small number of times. The CDR3 DNA reads as TGCGCCAGCAGCCCCGGCGGACAGGGGCCAGCTGGAAACACCATATATTTT. Protein sequence: CASSPGGQGPAGNTIYF. The genes are TRBV5-1 and TRBJ1-3, with TRBD1 identical over 9 bases. The length of the CDR3 is 17 residues. In germline, CDR1 is SGHRS, CDR2 YFSETQ. V lost 4 bases to trimming and J lost 2 bases; unmatched junction nucleotides: 10.

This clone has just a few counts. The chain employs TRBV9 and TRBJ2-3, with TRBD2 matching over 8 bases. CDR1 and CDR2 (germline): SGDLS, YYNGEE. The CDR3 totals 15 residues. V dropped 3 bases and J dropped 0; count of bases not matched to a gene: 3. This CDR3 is CASSGSGISTDTQYF. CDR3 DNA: TGTGCCAGCAGCGGTAGCGGGATAAGCACAGATACGCAGTATTTT. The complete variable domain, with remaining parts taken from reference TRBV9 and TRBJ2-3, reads DSGVTQTPKHLITATGQRVTLRCSPRSGDLSVYWYQQSLDQGLQFLIQYYNGEERAKGNILERFSAQQFPDLHSELNLSSLELGDSALYFCASSGSGISTDTQYFGPGTRLTVL.

The CDR3 sequence: CASSLLSRTDTQYF. Here the CDR3 DNA reads TGTGCCAGCAGCTTATTGTCCCGGACAGATACGCAGTATTTT. The chain employs TRBV7-8 and TRBJ2-3; D gene unclear. The CDR3 covers 14 residues. Germline CDR1 SGHVS, CDR2 FQNEAQ. Trimming removed 2 bases from V and 3 bases from J, with 9 bases in between.

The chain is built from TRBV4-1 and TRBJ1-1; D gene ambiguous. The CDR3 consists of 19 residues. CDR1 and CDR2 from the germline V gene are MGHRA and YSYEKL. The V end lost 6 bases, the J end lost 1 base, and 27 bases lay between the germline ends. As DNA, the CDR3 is TGCGCCAGCAGAGGGAGCGTTGTTCGGGGAGAGGGCAGGAACACTGAAGCTTTCTTT. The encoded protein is CASRGSVVRGEGRNTEAFF.

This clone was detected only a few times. CDR3 protein: CASRSRVNIQYF. CDR3 DNA: TGTGCCAGCAGATCGAGGGTGAACATTCAGTACTTC. The V and J genes are TRBV28 and TRBJ2-4, with D maybe TRBD2 (5 bases). The CDR3 has 12 residues. The germline V gene encodes CDR1 MDHEN and CDR2 SYDVKM. Trimming shortened V by 6 bases and J by 7 bases, and 10 bases separated the two germline ends. Based on the CDR3 plus reference TRBV28 and TRBJ2-4, the full variable domain is DVKVTQSSRYLVKRTGEKVFLECVQDMDHENMFWYRQDPGLGLRLIYFSYDVKMKEKGDIPEGYSVSREKKERFSLILESASTNQTSMYLCASRSRVNIQYFGAGTRLSVL.

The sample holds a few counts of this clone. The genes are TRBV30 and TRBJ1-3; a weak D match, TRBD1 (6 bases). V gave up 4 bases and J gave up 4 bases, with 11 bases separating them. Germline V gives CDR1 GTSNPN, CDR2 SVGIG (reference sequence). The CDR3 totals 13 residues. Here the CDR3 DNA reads TGTGCCTGGAAGGGACAAAGCGGAAACACCATATATTTT. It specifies CAWKGQSGNTIYF.

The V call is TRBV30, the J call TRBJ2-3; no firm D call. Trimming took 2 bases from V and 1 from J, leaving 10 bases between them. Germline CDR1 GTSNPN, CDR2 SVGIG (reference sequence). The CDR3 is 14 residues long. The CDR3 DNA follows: TGTGCCTGGAGTAAGAACAGCCGCACAGATACGCAGTATTTT. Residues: CAWSKNSRTDTQYF.

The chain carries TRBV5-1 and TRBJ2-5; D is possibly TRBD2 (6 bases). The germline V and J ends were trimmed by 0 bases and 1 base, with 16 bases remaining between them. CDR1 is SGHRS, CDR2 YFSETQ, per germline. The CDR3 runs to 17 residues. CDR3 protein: CASSLAAREWGQETQYF. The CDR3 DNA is TGCGCCAGCAGCTTGGCCGCCCGGGAGTGGGGCCAAGAGACCCAGTACTTC.

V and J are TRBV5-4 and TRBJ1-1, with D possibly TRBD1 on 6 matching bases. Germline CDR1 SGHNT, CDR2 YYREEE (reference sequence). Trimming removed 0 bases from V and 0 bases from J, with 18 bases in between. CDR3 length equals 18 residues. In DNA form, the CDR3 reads TGTGCCAGCAGCTTGGTGGGCGGTATGGACAGTTTGAACACTGAAGCTTTCTTT. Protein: CASSLVGGMDSLNTEAFF.

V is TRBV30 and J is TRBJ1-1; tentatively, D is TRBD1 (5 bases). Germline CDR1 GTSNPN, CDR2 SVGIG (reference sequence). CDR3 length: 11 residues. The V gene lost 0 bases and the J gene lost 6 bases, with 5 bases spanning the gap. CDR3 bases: TGTGCCTGGAGTGTACAGGCTGAAGCTTTCTTT. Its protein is CAWSVQAEAFF.

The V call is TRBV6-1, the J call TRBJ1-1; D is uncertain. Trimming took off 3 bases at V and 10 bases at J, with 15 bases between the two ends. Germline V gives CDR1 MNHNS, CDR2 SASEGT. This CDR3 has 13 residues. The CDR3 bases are TGTGCCAGCAGTGATTTGTTGGAGGCTGGAGCTTTCTTT. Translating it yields CASSDLLEAGAFF.

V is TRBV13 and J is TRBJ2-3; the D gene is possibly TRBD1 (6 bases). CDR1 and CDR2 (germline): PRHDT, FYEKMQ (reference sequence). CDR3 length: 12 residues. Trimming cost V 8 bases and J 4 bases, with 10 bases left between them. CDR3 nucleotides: TGTGCCAGCGCCGCAGGGGCAGATACGCAGTATTTT. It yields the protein CASAAGADTQYF.

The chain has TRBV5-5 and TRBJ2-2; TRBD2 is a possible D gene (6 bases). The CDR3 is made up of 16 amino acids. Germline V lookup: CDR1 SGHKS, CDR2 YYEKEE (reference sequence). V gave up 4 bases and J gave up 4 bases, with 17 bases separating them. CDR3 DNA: TGTGCCAGCAGCGTACAAAGCGGGCCTATCACCGGGGAGCTGTTTTTT. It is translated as CASSVQSGPITGELFF.